This T cell receptor beta chain was obtained from a study of T cells after yellow fever vaccination. Study results and caveats: There was a possibility that FACS-sorted repertoires contained abundant clonotypes contaminating from the bulk population.

For this clonotype: Its target is not known.

The length of the CDR3 is 15 residues. J was trimmed by 5 bases and V by 5 bases; bases with no gene match: 9. Germline V gives CDR1 MGHDK, CDR2 SYGVNS. UMIs and a universal primer site were added when TCR cDNA was made by 5'RACE template switching. A single record per CDR3 protein comes from TCRdb applying MiXCR to the 5' RACE reads. The repertoire holds hundreds of thousands of distinct CDR3 sequences, with roughly a fifth as singletons. The gene calls are TRBV25-1 and TRBJ1-1; 9 nucleotides line up with TRBD1. The sequenced sample was PBMCs, obtained more than 20 days after the first yellow fever vaccination. This receptor was taken from a man younger than 35 who received the YFV17D yellow fever vaccine. CDR3: CASSPGTGIGTEAFF. As DNA, the CDR3 is TGTGCCAGCAGTCCCGGGACAGGGATAGGGACTGAAGCTTTCTTT.